Reported below is one T cell receptor (beta chain). Its antigen is still unknown. No base quality information exists; no much larger clone differs at one position. The immunoSEQ assay, a bias-controlled multiplex PCR with V- and J-specific primers, was used to amplify TCR beta CDR3 regions from genomic DNA. In a second PCR step, a proprietary barcode and Illumina adapter sequences were attached to the CDR3 amplicons. An Illumina MiSeq instrument was used for sequencing of the CDR3 libraries. The original pipeline was this. immunoSEQ Analyzer 3.0 was used for export and quality control, with R Bioconductor and Immunarch used for downstream analyses. Only productive rearrangements in the normalized downsampled data set went into calculating the repertoire metrics. Clonotypes larger than 5 templates in the normalized cohort were defined as pathologically expanded. Repertoire diversity was measured with the Inverse Simpson Index. To capture all clonotypes, the CMV-specificity analyses were run on the non-normalized data set. As stored in TCRdb, this immuneACCESS dataset retains in-frame rearrangements with V and J assigned. A fraction of the clones does not appear; measured against another copy, unresolved V genes explain less than half of the discrepancy, and the remainder lacks a known reason. Clone size and the V and J calls come from that table; the DNA yielded D and trimming. The sample table contains 69,000 or so clones; only one count was recorded for around 94% of them. The ten largest account for more than 1.5% of the sample.

The sample originates from a study of T cell clonotyping in hematopoietic cell transplantation (dated by TCRdb to the early 2020s). Looking at the study overall: In the study, fewer than 150 blood samples were gathered from roughly 35 consecutive transplant recipients and their related donors. Recruitment of patients was conducted between 2015 and January 2017, and follow-up was continued until late 2020 or death.

Results the study describes overall, beyond this receptor: Recipient repertoires showed only a small fraction of overlap with donor repertoires, and over 95% appeared de novo at the given depth. Sample size was limited, and cells were not sorted, so CD4 and CD8 repertoire contributions could not be separated. After transplant, TCR diversity in recipients dropped, and pathologically expanded clonotypes increased progressively from day 30 to day 180. Broader TCR repertoire diversity after transplant was predicted by Inverse Simpson Index values from donors and from recipients before transplant.

Blood samples for TCR beta sequencing were provided by related transplant donors. Using Nuclei Lysis Solution, genomic DNA was extracted from unfractionated peripheral blood mononuclear cells that were either fresh or cryopreserved. Taken from cysteine to phenylalanine, the CDR3 has 16 residues. The DNA shown is the 48-base CDR3, in frame from base 1. CDR1 is given as MDHEN and CDR2 as SYDVKM, both from the germline V gene. The junction carries 18 bases between V and J, which are trimmed by 6 bases and 4 bases respectively. The origin of this receptor is a middle-aged man in good health. Some clones in this sample may be carry-over from other donors' samples. Sequenced input: peripheral blood mononuclear cells. The chain is encoded by TRBV28 joined to TRBJ2-2; the best D guess is TRBD1, with 6 bases matching. The DNA is as follows: TGTGCCAGCAGCCTCGACAGGCCGGGGACCACCGGGGAGCTGTTTTTT. The translation is CASSLDRPGTTGELFF.